These T cell receptor beta chains were read from a single sample in a study of blood T cell repertoires in COVID-19. Using immunoSEQ multiplex PCR, the repertoire was profiled, and TCRdb retains in-frame clones only, with some absent. The sample lists 250,000 to 350,000 clones, over 80% occurring once. The sequencing input was peripheral blood. These TCRs come from a woman aged 45-60 years with active or convalescent COVID-19. The CDR3 runs from the conserved cysteine through the conserved F or W. Fields, in order: D gene, V gene, clone size, J gene, CDR3 DNA, CDR3 protein. D genes are given only for firm matches. Some rows mark clone size as missing; the rest say once, few, many or name a class of expanded clone.

d_call: .
v_call: TRBV9
clone_size: once
j_call: TRBJ1-4
cdr3_nt: TGTGCCAGCAGCGTAGAAGCCAGGGATGAAAAACTGTTTTTT
cdr3_aa: CASSVEARDEKLFF

d_call: .
v_call: TRBV15
clone_size: .
j_call: TRBJ2-1
cdr3_nt: TGTGCCACCCGCTCAGGCGGGGTTAGAAATGAGCAGTTCTTC
cdr3_aa: CATRSGGVRNEQFF

d_call: .
v_call: TRBV12-3/TRBV12-4
clone_size: .
j_call: TRBJ2-3
cdr3_nt: TGTGCCAGCAGTCTCACAGATACGCAGTATTTT
cdr3_aa: CASSLTDTQYF

d_call: TRBD2
v_call: TRBV7-9
clone_size: .
j_call: TRBJ2-1
cdr3_nt: TGTGCCAGCAGCCCCTCCCCTAGCGGGAGAGGCTACAATGAGCAGTTCTTC
cdr3_aa: CASSPSPSGRGYNEQFF

d_call: TRBD2
v_call: TRBV13
clone_size: few
j_call: TRBJ2-3
cdr3_nt: TGTGCCAGCAGCTTCCTAGCGGGAACCACAGATACGCAGTATTTT
cdr3_aa: CASSFLAGTTDTQYF

d_call: TRBD1
v_call: TRBV28
clone_size: .
j_call: TRBJ1-5
cdr3_nt: TGTGCCAGCAGTTTATTTAATGTGCGGGACAGGGGGTATCAGCCCCAGCATTTT
cdr3_aa: CASSLFNVRDRGYQPQHF

d_call: TRBD1
v_call: TRBV14
clone_size: .
j_call: TRBJ1-1
cdr3_nt: TGTGCCAGCAGCCAACCCGGGACAGGGGGCAACACTGAAGCTTTCTTT
cdr3_aa: CASSQPGTGGNTEAFF

d_call: .
v_call: TRBV24-1
clone_size: .
j_call: TRBJ2-3
cdr3_nt: TGTGCCACCAGTGATCCGCCAGGGCGGCGGGGGCCTAGCACAGATACGCAGTATTTT
cdr3_aa: CATSDPPGRRGPSTDTQYF

d_call: TRBD1
v_call: TRBV19
clone_size: .
j_call: TRBJ1-4
cdr3_nt: TGTGCCAGTAGCACCACCATCCGGACAGGCGGACTTGAAAAACTGTTTTTT
cdr3_aa: CASSTTIRTGGLEKLFF

d_call: TRBD1
v_call: TRBV5-8
clone_size: few
j_call: TRBJ2-4
cdr3_nt: TGTGCCAGCAGCACCGACGCCGGGACAGGGTGGGACTTC
cdr3_aa: CASSTDAGTGWDF

d_call: TRBD1
v_call: TRBV6-5
clone_size: .
j_call: TRBJ1-1
cdr3_nt: TGTGCCAGCACGGGGACAGGGGGGGTGAGGGCTGAAGCTTTCTTT
cdr3_aa: CASTGTGGVRAEAFF

d_call: TRBD2
v_call: TRBV5-5
clone_size: .
j_call: TRBJ2-7
cdr3_nt: TGTGCCAGCAGGTCCGGGACTAGCGGGTCCTGGGAGCAGTACTTC
cdr3_aa: CASRSGTSGSWEQYF